This T cell receptor beta chain was found in a study of OX40 agonist ivuxolimab in advanced cancers. This clone has a single count. The assay was immunoSEQ multiplex PCR, and TCRdb's table has in-frame clones only and misses some. The table records around 10,000 clones, over 60% of them present only once. V lost 5 bases to trimming and J lost 8 bases, with 10 bases between them. The germline gives CDR1 GTSNPN, CDR2 SVGIG (reference sequence). CDR3 size: 11 residues. The sequencing here drew on CD4+ or CD8+ T cells sorted from blood, taken in a trial of the OX40 agonist ivuxolimab. The origin of this receptor is an adult with an advanced solid tumor such as melanoma, head and neck, liver or kidney cancer. The chain couples TRBV30 to TRBJ1-5; D is uncertain. CDR3 DNA: TGTGCCTGGGGCGGGAGGGAGCCCCAGCATTTT. Translation: CAWGGREPQHF.